The clone carrying this T cell receptor beta chain was observed many times. The time point: sample taken at primary tumor resection. Whole RNA from tumor, nontumor lung or frozen PBMC was sequenced unsorted. Untreated early-stage non-small cell lung cancer patients, over 55 in total, were the donors. The sample comes from a study of spatial heterogeneity in lung cancer. V shed 6 bases, J shed 7 bases, and the junction held 7 bases outside the gene matches. Germline CDR1 and CDR2: MNHNS and SASEGT. CDR3 length: 14 residues. TCRdb passed the 5' RACE reads through MiXCR, listing each CDR3 protein once. The sample includes 10,000 to 15,000 distinct CDR3 sequences, 5.5% to 7.5% seen only once; the top ten take 10% to 13%.

V usage is TRBV6-1 and J usage is TRBJ2-1; 9 bases align to TRBD2. The specimen was normal lung tissue next to the tumor, collected at surgery. The receptor's source is a male donor with early-stage non-small cell lung cancer. The CDR3 loop reads CASRLAGVGNEQFF. The DNA for the CDR3 is TGTGCCAGCAGATTAGCGGGAGTGGGGAATGAGCAGTTCTTC.